One T cell receptor beta chain is described in this entry. This sequence may be a read error, since a much larger clone differs from it by one base. This entry is derived from a study of regulatory T cells in long-lasting Graves disease. V dropped 10 bases and J dropped 6 bases, with 14 bases sitting between them. The CDR3 consists of 12 residues. Germline V CDR1 and CDR2: SNHLY, FYNNEI. According to the study, TCR beta libraries were built with iRepertoire HTBI primers and CDR3-region Arm-PCR. One entry per CDR3 protein results from TCRdb running MiXCR on the multiplex PCR reads. The sample contains some 500,000 distinct CDR3 sequences, about 16% of which appear only once. Time point here: newly diagnosed GD, antithyroid drugs for less than 3 months. Construction of the TCR library relied on RNA isolated from PBMCs. Patients with Graves' disease were diagnosed by American Thyroid Association guidelines. Around 9.8 milliliters of peripheral blood were taken and placed in EDTA tubes.

A further study also used this sample, focusing on T cells in Graves' hyperthyroidism and ophthalmopathy. This second study says: Primed by the HTBI set, a first-round RT-PCR was run on the TCR CDR3.

This sequence was found in a woman aged 40-60 years with Graves disease. The sequenced sample was peripheral blood mononuclear cells (PBMCs), obtained at new diagnosis, from a patient treated with antithyroid drugs. The chain links TRBV2 to TRBJ2-3; a weak D match, TRBD2 (5 bases). The CDR3 nucleotides are TGTGCCATCAGGCTGGAGGTGGATACGCAGTATTTT. Its protein product is CAIRLEVDTQYF.